Sequencing of this T cell receptor (beta chain) was carried out in a study of T cells in tuberculosis. Germline V gene sequence: CDR1 MGHDK, CDR2 SYGVNS. V was clipped by 4 bases and J by 8 bases; unmatched bases: 10. The CDR3 covers 14 residues. TCRdb's table, derived via immunoSEQ multiplex PCR, lists solely in-frame clones and lacks some. The sample holds tens of thousands of clones; approximately 90% are singletons and the top ten take 2.4%. Sample time point: new active TB diagnosis, blood taken before or within 7 days of starting treatment. The material was PBMCs, obtained at tuberculosis diagnosis. V is TRBV25-1 and J is TRBJ1-2; 7 bases fit TRBD1. This TCR came from an adult with tuberculosis. The CDR3 bases are TGTGCCAGCAGTGTTACAGGGGTAGTAAGGGGCTACACCTTC. Protein product: CASSVTGVVRGYTF.